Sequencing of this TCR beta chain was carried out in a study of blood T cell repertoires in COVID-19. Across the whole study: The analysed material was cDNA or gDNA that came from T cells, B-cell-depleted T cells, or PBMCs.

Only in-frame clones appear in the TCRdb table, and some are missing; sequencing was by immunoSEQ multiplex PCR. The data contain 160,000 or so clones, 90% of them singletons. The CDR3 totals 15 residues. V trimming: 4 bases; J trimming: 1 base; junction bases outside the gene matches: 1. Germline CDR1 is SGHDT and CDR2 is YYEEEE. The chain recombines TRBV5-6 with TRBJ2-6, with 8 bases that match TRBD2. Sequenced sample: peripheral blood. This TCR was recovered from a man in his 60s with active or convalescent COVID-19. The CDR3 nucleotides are TGTGCCAGCAGCCCGGGGGGGTCTGGGGCCAACGTCCTGACTTTC. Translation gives CASSPGGSGANVLTF.